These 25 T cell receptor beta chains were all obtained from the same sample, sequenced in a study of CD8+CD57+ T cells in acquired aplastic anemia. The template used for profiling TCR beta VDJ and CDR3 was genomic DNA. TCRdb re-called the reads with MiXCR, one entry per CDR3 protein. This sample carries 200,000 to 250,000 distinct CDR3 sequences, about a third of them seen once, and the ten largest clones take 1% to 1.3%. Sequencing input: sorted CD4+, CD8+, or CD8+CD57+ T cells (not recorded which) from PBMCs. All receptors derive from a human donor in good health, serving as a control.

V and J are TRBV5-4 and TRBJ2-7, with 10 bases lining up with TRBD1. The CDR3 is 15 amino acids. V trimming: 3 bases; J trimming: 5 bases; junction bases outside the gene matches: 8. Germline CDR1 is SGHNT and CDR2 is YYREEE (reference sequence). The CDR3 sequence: CASSWGPGQGNEQYF. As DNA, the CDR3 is TGTGCCAGCAGCTGGGGTCCGGGACAGGGGAACGAGCAGTACTTC.

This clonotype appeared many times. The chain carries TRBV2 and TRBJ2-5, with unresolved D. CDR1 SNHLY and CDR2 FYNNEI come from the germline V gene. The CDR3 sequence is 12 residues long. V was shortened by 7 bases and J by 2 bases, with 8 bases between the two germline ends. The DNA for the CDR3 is TGTGCCAGCAAGGTCTTTCAAGAGACCCAGTACTTC. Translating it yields CASKVFQETQYF. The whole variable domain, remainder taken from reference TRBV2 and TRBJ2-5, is EPEVTQTPSHQVTQMGQEVILRCVPISNHLYFYWYRQILGQKVEFLVSFYNNEISEKSEIFDDQFSVERPDGSNFTLKIRSTKLEDSAMYFCASKVFQETQYFGPGTRLLVL.

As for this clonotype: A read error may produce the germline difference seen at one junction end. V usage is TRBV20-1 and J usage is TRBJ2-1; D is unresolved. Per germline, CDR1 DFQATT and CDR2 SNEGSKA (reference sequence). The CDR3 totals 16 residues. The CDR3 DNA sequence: TGCAGTGCTAGGGTATCGGTAGTAACGGATTACAATGAGCAGTCCTTC. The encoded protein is CSARVSVVTDYNEQSF.

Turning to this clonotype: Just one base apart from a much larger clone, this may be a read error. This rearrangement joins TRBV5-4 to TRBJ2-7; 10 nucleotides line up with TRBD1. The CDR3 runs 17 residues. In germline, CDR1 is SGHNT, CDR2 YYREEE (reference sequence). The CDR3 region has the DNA TGTGCCCGCAGCTTGAATCTACCGGGACAGGGGCTCAACGAGCAGTACTTC. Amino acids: CARSLNLPGQGLNEQYF.

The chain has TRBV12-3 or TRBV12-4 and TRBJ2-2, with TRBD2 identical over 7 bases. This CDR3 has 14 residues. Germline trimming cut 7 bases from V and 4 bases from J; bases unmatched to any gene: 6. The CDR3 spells CASTRGGVTGELFF. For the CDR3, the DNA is TGTGCCAGCACCCGCGGGGGAGTCACCGGGGAGCTGTTTTTT.

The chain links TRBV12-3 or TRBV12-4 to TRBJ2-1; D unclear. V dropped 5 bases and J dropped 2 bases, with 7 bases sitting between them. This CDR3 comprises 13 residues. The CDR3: CASSPTTYNEQFF. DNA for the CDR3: TGTGCCAGCAGTCCAACTACCTACAATGAGCAGTTCTTC.

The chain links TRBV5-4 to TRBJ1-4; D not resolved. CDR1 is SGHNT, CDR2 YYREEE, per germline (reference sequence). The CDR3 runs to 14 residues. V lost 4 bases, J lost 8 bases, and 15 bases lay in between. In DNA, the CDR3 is TGTGCCAGCAGCCGAGAAGGACTTGGGGAAAAACTGTTTTTT. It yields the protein CASSREGLGEKLFF.

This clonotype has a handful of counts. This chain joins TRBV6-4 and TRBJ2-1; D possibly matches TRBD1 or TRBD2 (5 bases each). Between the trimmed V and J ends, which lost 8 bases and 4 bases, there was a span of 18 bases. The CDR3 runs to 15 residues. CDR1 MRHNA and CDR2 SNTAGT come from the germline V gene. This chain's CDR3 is CASRDPPKGYNEQFF. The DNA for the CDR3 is TGTGCCAGCCGGGACCCCCCAAAAGGGTACAATGAGCAGTTCTTC.

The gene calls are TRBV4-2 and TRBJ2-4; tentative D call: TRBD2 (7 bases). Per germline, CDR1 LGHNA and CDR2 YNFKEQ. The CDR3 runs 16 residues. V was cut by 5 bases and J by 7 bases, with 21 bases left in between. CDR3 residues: CASSAGADRTRNIQYF. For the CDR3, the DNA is TGTGCCAGCAGCGCGGGGGCAGACAGGACAAGGAACATTCAGTACTTC.

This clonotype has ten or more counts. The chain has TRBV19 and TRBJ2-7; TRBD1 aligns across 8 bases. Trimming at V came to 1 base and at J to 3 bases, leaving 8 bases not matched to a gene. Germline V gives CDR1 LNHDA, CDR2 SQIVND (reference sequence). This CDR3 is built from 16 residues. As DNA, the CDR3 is TGTGCCAGTAGTATAGTGGCCGGACAGGGTAACTACGAGCAGTACTTC. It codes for CASSIVAGQGNYEQYF.

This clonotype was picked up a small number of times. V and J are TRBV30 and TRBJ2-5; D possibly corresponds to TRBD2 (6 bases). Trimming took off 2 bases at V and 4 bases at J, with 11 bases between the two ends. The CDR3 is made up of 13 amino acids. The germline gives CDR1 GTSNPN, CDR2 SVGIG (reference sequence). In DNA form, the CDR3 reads TGTGCCTGGAGTTCGGGGGTCGGAGAGACCCAGTACTTC. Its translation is CAWSSGVGETQYF.

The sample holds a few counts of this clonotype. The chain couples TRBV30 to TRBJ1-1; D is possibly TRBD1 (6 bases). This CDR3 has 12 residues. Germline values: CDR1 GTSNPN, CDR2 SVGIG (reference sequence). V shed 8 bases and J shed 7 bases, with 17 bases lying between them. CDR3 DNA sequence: TGTGCCGGAACGCAGGGGATGGGTGAAGCTTTCTTT. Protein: CAGTQGMGEAFF. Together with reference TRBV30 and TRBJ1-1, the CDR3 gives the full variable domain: SQTIHQWPATLVQPVGSPLSLECTVEGTSNPNLYWYRQAAGRGLQLLFYSVGIGQISSEVPQNLSASRPQDRQFILSSKKLLLSDSGFYLCAGTQGMGEAFFGQGTRLTVV.

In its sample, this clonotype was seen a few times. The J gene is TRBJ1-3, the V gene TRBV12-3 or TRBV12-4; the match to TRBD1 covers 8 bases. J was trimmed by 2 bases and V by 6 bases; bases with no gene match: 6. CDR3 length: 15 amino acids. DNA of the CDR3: TGTGCCAGCAGGGACTCGACAGGGGCTGGAAACACCATATATTTT. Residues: CASRDSTGAGNTIYF.

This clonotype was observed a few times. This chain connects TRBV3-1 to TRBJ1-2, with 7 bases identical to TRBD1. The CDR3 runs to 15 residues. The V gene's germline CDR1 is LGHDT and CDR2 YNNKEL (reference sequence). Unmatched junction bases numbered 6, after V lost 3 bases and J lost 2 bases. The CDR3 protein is CASSHEQGTNYGYTF. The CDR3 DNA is TGTGCCAGCAGCCACGAACAGGGGACAAACTATGGCTACACCTTC. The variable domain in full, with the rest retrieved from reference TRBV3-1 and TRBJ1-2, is DTAVSQTPKYLVTQMGNDKSIKCEQNLGHDTMYWYKQDSKKFLKIMFSYNNKELIINETVPNRFSPKSPDKAHLNLHINSLELGDSAVYFCASSHEQGTNYGYTFGSGTRLTVV.

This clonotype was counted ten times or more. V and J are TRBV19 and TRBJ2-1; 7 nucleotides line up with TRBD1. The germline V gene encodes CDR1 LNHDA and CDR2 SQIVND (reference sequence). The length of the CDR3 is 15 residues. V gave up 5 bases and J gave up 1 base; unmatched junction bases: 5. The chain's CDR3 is CASSPDRVSYNEQFF. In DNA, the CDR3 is TGTGCCAGTAGTCCTGACAGGGTTTCCTACAATGAGCAGTTCTTC.

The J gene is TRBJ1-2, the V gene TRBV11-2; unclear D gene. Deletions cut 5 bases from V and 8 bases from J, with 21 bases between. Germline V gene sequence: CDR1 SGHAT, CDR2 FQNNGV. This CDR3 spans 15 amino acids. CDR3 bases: TGTGCCAGCAGCGGTGACCGAAAACTAGCCTACGGCTACACCTTC. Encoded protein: CASSGDRKLAYGYTF.

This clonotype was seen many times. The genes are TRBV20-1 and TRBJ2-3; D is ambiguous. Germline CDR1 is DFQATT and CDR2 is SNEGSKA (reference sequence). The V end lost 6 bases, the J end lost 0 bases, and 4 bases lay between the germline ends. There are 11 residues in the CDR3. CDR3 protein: CSAPSTDTQYF. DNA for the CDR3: TGCAGTGCACCCAGCACAGATACGCAGTATTTT.

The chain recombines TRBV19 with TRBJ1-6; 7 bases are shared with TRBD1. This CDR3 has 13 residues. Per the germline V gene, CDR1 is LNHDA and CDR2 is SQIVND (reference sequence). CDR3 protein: CARDRTGGSPLHF. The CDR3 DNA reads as TGTGCTAGAGACCGGACAGGCGGTTCACCCCTCCACTTT.

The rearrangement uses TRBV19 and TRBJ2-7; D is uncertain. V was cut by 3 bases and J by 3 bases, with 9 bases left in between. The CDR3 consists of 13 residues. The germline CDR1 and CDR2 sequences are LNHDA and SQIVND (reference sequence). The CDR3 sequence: CASSIDRYYEQYF. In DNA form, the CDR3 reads TGTGCCAGTAGTATTGACCGGTACTACGAGCAGTACTTC.

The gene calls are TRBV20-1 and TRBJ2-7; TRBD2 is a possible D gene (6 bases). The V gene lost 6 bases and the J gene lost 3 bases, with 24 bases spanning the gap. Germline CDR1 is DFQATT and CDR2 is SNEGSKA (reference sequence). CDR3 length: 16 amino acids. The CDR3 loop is CSASSLGVAENYEQYF. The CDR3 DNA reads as TGCAGTGCCAGCAGCTTAGGGGTAGCGGAAAACTACGAGCAGTACTTC.

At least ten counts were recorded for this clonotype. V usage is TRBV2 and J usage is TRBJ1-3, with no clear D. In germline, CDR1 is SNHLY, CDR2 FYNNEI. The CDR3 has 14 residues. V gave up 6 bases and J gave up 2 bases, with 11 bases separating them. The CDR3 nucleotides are TGTGCCAGCAGAAACATATTCGCTGGAAACACCATATATTTT. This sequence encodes CASRNIFAGNTIYF.

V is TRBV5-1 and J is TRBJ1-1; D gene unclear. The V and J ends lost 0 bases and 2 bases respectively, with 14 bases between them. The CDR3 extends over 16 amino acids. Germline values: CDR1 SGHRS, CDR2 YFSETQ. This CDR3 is CASSLAVTSVNTEAFF. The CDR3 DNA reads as TGCGCCAGCAGCTTGGCCGTAACCTCCGTCAACACTGAAGCTTTCTTT.

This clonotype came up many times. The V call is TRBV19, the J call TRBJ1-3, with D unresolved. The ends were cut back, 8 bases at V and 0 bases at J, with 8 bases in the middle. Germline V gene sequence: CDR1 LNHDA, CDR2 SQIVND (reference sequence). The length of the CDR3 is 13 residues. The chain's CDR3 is CASRLFSGNTIYF. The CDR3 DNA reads TGTGCCAGTCGCCTGTTCTCTGGAAACACCATATATTTT. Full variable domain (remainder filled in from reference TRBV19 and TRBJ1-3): DGGITQSPKYLFRKEGQNVTLSCEQNLNHDAMYWYRQDPGQGLRLIYYSQIVNDFQKGDIAEGYSVSREKKESFPLTVTSAQKNPTAFYLCASRLFSGNTIYFGEGSWLTVV.

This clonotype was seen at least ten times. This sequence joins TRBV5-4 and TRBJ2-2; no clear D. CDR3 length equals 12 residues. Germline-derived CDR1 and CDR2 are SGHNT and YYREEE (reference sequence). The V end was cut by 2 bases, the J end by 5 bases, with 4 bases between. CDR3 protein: CASSFGTGELFF. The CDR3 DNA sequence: TGTGCCAGCAGCTTTGGGACCGGGGAGCTGTTTTTT.

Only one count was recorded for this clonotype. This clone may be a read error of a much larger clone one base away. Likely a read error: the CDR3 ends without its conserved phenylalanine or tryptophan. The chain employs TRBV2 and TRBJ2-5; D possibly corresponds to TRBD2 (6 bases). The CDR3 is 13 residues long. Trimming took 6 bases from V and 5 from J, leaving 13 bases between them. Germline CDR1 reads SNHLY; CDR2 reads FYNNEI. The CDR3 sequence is CASSLSGVETQYL. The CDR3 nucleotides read TGTGCCAGCAGCTTGTCGGGGGTGGAGACCCAGTACCTC.